This note documents a single T cell receptor beta chain sequence. In the authors' workflow: Amplification of reference gene primers was used by the study to estimate nucleated cell counts. TCRdb keeps only in-frame clones here, not all; method: immunoSEQ multiplex PCR. The V and J calls and clone size come from that table; D and trimming were worked out from the DNA. The sample contains 200,000 to 250,000 clones, about 83% of which appear only once. Participants had their cohort set by participant-reported clinical history. Recovered Cohort 3 donors showed two negative PCRs, clearance, or symptom resolution. The data were taken from a study of blood T cell repertoires in COVID-19. V lost 2 bases and J lost 3, with 10 bases in between. CDR1 and CDR2 (germline): SSHAT, FNYEAQ (reference sequence). The CDR3 is made up of 14 amino acids.

The sample taken for sequencing was PBMCs or T cells enriched from blood (not recorded which). The source is a woman between 35 and 50 years old who had recovered from COVID-19. V gene TRBV7-7 combines with J gene TRBJ2-5; a possible D gene is TRBD1 (5 bases). As DNA, the CDR3 is TGTGCCAGCAGCTTAAACCAAGGGGAAGAGACCCAGTACTTC. Amino acid sequence: CASSLNQGEETQYF.